The rows below give T cell receptor beta chains drawn from one sample of a study of blood T cell repertoires in COVID-19. TCRdb keeps only in-frame clones here, not all; method: immunoSEQ multiplex PCR. The table lists about 150,000 clones, about 86% of them singletons. Sequences were obtained from PBMCs or T cells enriched from blood (not recorded which). The source is a man aged 45-65 years who had recovered from COVID-19. The CDR3 runs from the conserved cysteine through the conserved F or W. The order of the fields is CDR3 DNA, CDR3 protein, D gene, clone size, V gene, J gene. D genes are given only for firm matches. Clone size is not always given. Where it is, it says once, few, many or a class for expanded clones.

CDR3 DNA: TGTGCCAGTAGTATAGCCCCAGGGAGGAATGGCTACACCTTC; CDR3 protein: CASSIAPGRNGYTF; D gene: -; clone size: -; V gene: TRBV19; J gene: TRBJ1-2
CDR3 DNA: TGTGCCAGCAGCCAAGTCGGTAGCGGGGGGGCCACAGATACGCAGTATTTT; CDR3 protein: CASSQVGSGGATDTQYF; D gene: TRBD2; clone size: -; V gene: TRBV3-1/TRBV3-2; J gene: TRBJ2-3
CDR3 DNA: TGCGCCAGCAGCGCGGACAGGGCCGAGACCCAGTACTTC; CDR3 protein: CASSADRAETQYF; D gene: TRBD1; clone size: -; V gene: TRBV4-3; J gene: TRBJ2-5
CDR3 DNA: TGCGCCAGCAGCCAAGTGTCGCCCCAACGGGACACCATATATTTT; CDR3 protein: CASSQVSPQRDTIYF; D gene: -; clone size: -; V gene: TRBV4-1; J gene: TRBJ1-3
CDR3 DNA: TGCAGCGTAAAACAGTCCACAGATACGCAGTATTTT; CDR3 protein: CSVKQSTDTQYF; D gene: -; clone size: -; V gene: TRBV29-1; J gene: TRBJ2-3
CDR3 DNA: TGTGCCAGTGAAGGACAGGGGCGGCAGCCCCAGCATTTT; CDR3 protein: CASEGQGRQPQHF; D gene: TRBD1; clone size: -; V gene: TRBV19; J gene: TRBJ1-5
CDR3 DNA: TGCGCCAGCAGCTTGGACCCCTTCTCGGCCTACGAGCAGTACTTC; CDR3 protein: CASSLDPFSAYEQYF; D gene: -; clone size: -; V gene: TRBV5-1; J gene: TRBJ2-7
CDR3 DNA: TGTGCCACCAGTGATTTGAATGGCAGGGGTCATCAGCCCCAGCATTTT; CDR3 protein: CATSDLNGRGHQPQHF; D gene: -; clone size: -; V gene: TRBV24-1; J gene: TRBJ1-5
CDR3 DNA: TGTGCCAGTAGTACAGACAGGGTTGCTCTGATCTCCAATCAGCCCCAGCATTTT; CDR3 protein: CASSTDRVALISNQPQHF; D gene: TRBD1; clone size: -; V gene: TRBV19; J gene: TRBJ1-5
CDR3 DNA: TGTGCCAGCAGCTTCAATACAGGGCTGGAGACCCAGTACTTC; CDR3 protein: CASSFNTGLETQYF; D gene: -; clone size: -; V gene: TRBV7-9; J gene: TRBJ2-5
CDR3 DNA: TGCGCCAGCAGCCAAGAGCTGAACAGACCAAACTATGGCTACACCTTC; CDR3 protein: CASSQELNRPNYGYTF; D gene: -; clone size: once; V gene: TRBV4-1; J gene: TRBJ1-2
CDR3 DNA: TGCGCCAGCAGCGCAGGACTAGTGGGGGGCACAGATACGCAGTATTTT; CDR3 protein: CASSAGLVGGTDTQYF; D gene: TRBD2; clone size: -; V gene: TRBV5-1; J gene: TRBJ2-3
CDR3 DNA: TGTGCCAGCAGTTTCCGCAGGGTGGATACGCAGTATTTT; CDR3 protein: CASSFRRVDTQYF; D gene: -; clone size: once; V gene: TRBV12-3/TRBV12-4; J gene: TRBJ2-3
CDR3 DNA: TGTGCCAGTAGGGGGGCGTGGGGGAACACTGAAGCTTTCTTT; CDR3 protein: CASRGAWGNTEAFF; D gene: -; clone size: -; V gene: TRBV19; J gene: TRBJ1-1
CDR3 DNA: TGTGCCAGCAGCTTAGCGTCCTATTTGGTGTCCGAAAACTATGGCTACACCTTC; CDR3 protein: CASSLASYLVSENYGYTF; D gene: -; clone size: -; V gene: TRBV7-9; J gene: TRBJ1-2
CDR3 DNA: TGTGCCAGCTCTAGGGACAGAGAAAATTCACCCCTCCACTTT; CDR3 protein: CASSRDRENSPLHF; D gene: TRBD1; clone size: -; V gene: TRBV18; J gene: TRBJ1-6
CDR3 DNA: TGTGCCAGCAGCTTGAGTAGCGGAGCCCAAGAGACCCAGTACTTC; CDR3 protein: CASSLSSGAQETQYF; D gene: -; clone size: few; V gene: TRBV7-9; J gene: TRBJ2-5
CDR3 DNA: TGTGCCAGTAGTATATCGGCGGGGGGGATGACAGATACGCAGTATTTT; CDR3 protein: CASSISAGGMTDTQYF; D gene: TRBD2; clone size: -; V gene: TRBV19; J gene: TRBJ2-3
CDR3 DNA: TGTGCCAGCAGTGCCGGGACAAGGGTTGGTAGAACTGAAGCTTTCTTT; CDR3 protein: CASSAGTRVGRTEAFF; D gene: -; clone size: -; V gene: TRBV6-1; J gene: TRBJ1-1
CDR3 DNA: TGTGCCAGCAGCTCATCCGGGACAGGGTTTGGAAGGCAGTTCTTC; CDR3 protein: CASSSSGTGFGRQFF; D gene: TRBD1; clone size: -; V gene: TRBV7-3; J gene: TRBJ2-1
CDR3 DNA: TGTGCCAGCTCTGGCAACTTGGGCTCCAGCTCCTACAATGAGCAGTTCTTC; CDR3 protein: CASSGNLGSSSYNEQFF; D gene: -; clone size: -; V gene: TRBV2; J gene: TRBJ2-1
CDR3 DNA: TGTGCCAGCAGCCCCGGGGGCACTGAAGCTTTCTTT; CDR3 protein: CASSPGGTEAFF; D gene: -; clone size: once; V gene: TRBV4-2; J gene: TRBJ1-1
CDR3 DNA: TGTGCCAGCAGCGGATTCGGGGTGGGAGATACGCAGTATTTT; CDR3 protein: CASSGFGVGDTQYF; D gene: -; clone size: -; V gene: TRBV9; J gene: TRBJ2-3
CDR3 DNA: TGCGCCAGCAGCTGGGACAGCAACCAAGAGACCCAGTACTTC; CDR3 protein: CASSWDSNQETQYF; D gene: TRBD1; clone size: -; V gene: TRBV5-1; J gene: TRBJ2-5
CDR3 DNA: TGTGCCAGCAGCTTGGATGCCTCCTGGAGGGGAGCTTTCTTT; CDR3 protein: CASSLDASWRGAFF; D gene: -; clone size: -; V gene: TRBV5-6; J gene: TRBJ1-1
CDR3 DNA: TGTGCCAGCAGCTTAACCCCGACTTCTTACACAGATACGCAGTATTTT; CDR3 protein: CASSLTPTSYTDTQYF; D gene: -; clone size: -; V gene: TRBV7-3; J gene: TRBJ2-3
CDR3 DNA: TGTGCCAGCAGTTATTTTGGGACAGATCCTTATGGCTACACCTTC; CDR3 protein: CASSYFGTDPYGYTF; D gene: TRBD1; clone size: once; V gene: TRBV6-5; J gene: TRBJ1-2
CDR3 DNA: TGTGCCAGCAGCCCGACGCGTCAGGGGGCAAACTATGGCTACACCTTC; CDR3 protein: CASSPTRQGANYGYTF; D gene: TRBD1; clone size: -; V gene: TRBV7-2; J gene: TRBJ1-2
CDR3 DNA: TGCGCCAGCAGCCCTATCTCACAGGGGGTGAGTGGCTACACCTTC; CDR3 protein: CASSPISQGVSGYTF; D gene: TRBD1; clone size: -; V gene: TRBV4-1; J gene: TRBJ1-2
CDR3 DNA: TGTGCCAGTAGTATAGTGGCAAAACGGGACAGGACAAAGTATGGCTACACCTTC; CDR3 protein: CASSIVAKRDRTKYGYTF; D gene: TRBD1; clone size: -; V gene: TRBV19; J gene: TRBJ1-2
CDR3 DNA: TGTGCCAGCAGCCAAGGACTAGCGGGGAACACCGGGGAGCTGTTTTTT; CDR3 protein: CASSQGLAGNTGELFF; D gene: TRBD2; clone size: once; V gene: TRBV3-1/TRBV3-2; J gene: TRBJ2-2
CDR3 DNA: TGCGCCAGCAGCTTGGGACAGCCTGATGAAAAACTGTTTTTT; CDR3 protein: CASSLGQPDEKLFF; D gene: -; clone size: -; V gene: TRBV5-1; J gene: TRBJ1-4
CDR3 DNA: TGTGCCAGCAGCTTACGAGTGGGGGCATATGAAAAACTGTTTTTT; CDR3 protein: CASSLRVGAYEKLFF; D gene: -; clone size: -; V gene: TRBV7-2; J gene: TRBJ1-4
CDR3 DNA: TGTGCCAGCAGCCACGTTAGGGGGTTGGCCAAAAACATTCAGTACTTC; CDR3 protein: CASSHVRGLAKNIQYF; D gene: -; clone size: few; V gene: TRBV3-1/TRBV3-2; J gene: TRBJ2-4
CDR3 DNA: TGTGCCAGCAGCTCATCTCACCGGGATCCCTACGAGCAGTACTTC; CDR3 protein: CASSSSHRDPYEQYF; D gene: -; clone size: -; V gene: TRBV13; J gene: TRBJ2-7
CDR3 DNA: TGTGCCAGCAGAAGCGGGGGGGCGGACCAAGAGACCCAGTACTTC; CDR3 protein: CASRSGGADQETQYF; D gene: TRBD2; clone size: -; V gene: TRBV6-5; J gene: TRBJ2-5